This TCR beta chain is from a study of identical twins. TCRdb itself ran the 5' RACE reads through MiXCR, one entry per CDR3 protein. The sample has roughly 630,000 distinct CDR3 sequences, about 7.6% seen once. This clonotype was picked up a small number of times. The CDR3 loop spans 16 amino acids. V shed 4 bases and J 4 bases; nucleotides not matched to a gene: 10. Germline values: CDR1 SGHRS, CDR2 YFSETQ. These data were also reused for a study on yellow fever vaccine responses in identical twins.

The sample comprised PBMCs. The chain employs TRBV5-1 and TRBJ2-1, with 8 bases aligning to TRBD2. The source of this sequence is a woman under 30 in good health. The CDR3 bases are TGCGCCAGCAGCCTACGTCTAGCGGGCGATTACAATGAGCAGTTCTTC. It is translated as CASSLRLAGDYNEQFF.